Below, 2 T cell receptor beta chains from the same sample are listed, as sequenced in a study of cytotoxic CD8 clonotypes in ibrutinib-treated CLL. Method: immunoSEQ multiplex PCR; TCRdb's copy keeps in-frame clones and lacks some. Counted here are some 50,000 clones, 50% to 70% occurring once; the ten biggest clones make up around 20%. Here the sequenced sample was PBMCs, taken after 24 months of ibrutinib treatment. These receptors came from a human donor with chronic lymphocytic leukemia.

This chain connects TRBV29-1 to TRBJ2-5, with 7 bases fitting TRBD1. The length of the CDR3 is 12 residues. With V trimmed by 7 bases and J by 5 bases, 7 bases remained unmatched. Germline CDR1 is SQVTM and CDR2 is ANQGSEA. CDR3 in DNA: TGCAGCGGGTCTACAGGGGTCGAGACCCAGTACTTC. Translated, it gives CSGSTGVETQYF.

As DNA, the CDR3 is TGTGCCAGCAGTGTTCGGGAATCCACAAACACTGAAGCTTTCTTT. As protein: CASSVRESTNTEAFF. The chain is built from TRBV6-1 and TRBJ1-1, with D uncertain. The germline CDR1 and CDR2 sequences are MNHNS and SASEGT. This CDR3 is 15 amino acids long. V was clipped by 4 bases and J by 2 bases, with 14 bases between them.